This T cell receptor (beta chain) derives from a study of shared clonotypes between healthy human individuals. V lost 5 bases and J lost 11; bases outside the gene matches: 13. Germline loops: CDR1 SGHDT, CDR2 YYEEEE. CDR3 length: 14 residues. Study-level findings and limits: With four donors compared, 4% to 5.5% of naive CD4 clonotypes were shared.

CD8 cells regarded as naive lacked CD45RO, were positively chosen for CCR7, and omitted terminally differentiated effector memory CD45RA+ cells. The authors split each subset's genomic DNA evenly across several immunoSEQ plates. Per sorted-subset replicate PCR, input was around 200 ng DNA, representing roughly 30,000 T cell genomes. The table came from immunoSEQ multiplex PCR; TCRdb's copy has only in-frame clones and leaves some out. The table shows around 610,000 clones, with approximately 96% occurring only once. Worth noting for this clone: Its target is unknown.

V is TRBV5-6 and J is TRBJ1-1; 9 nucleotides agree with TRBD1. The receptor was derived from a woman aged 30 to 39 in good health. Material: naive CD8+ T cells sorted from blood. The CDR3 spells CASRTGTGMLDAFF. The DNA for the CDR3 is TGTGCCAGCAGAACCGGGACAGGGATGTTAGACGCTTTCTTT. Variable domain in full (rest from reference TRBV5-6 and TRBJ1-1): DAGVTQSPTHLIKTRGQQVTLRCSPKSGHDTVSWYQQALGQGPQFIFQYYEEEERQRGNFPDRFSGHQFPNYSSELNVNALLLGDSALYLCASRTGTGMLDAFFGQGTRLTVV.